A selection of T cell receptor beta chains follows, all from one sample in a study of cytotoxic CD8 clonotypes in ibrutinib-treated CLL. Produced via immunoSEQ multiplex PCR; TCRdb's table is partial and in-frame only. This table has about 34,000 clones, 69% appearing once. The input for sequencing was PBMCs, taken before ibrutinib treatment. Receptors originate from a human donor with chronic lymphocytic leukemia. Both conserved end residues are part of each CDR3. D genes are given only for firm matches. Only part of the rows carry a size: once, few, many, or a class if the clone is expanded.

NA medium-sized TRBJ1-2 TRBV6-4 CASSDSGGLGYGYTF TGTGCCAGCAGTGACTCTGGGGGCTTAGGCTATGGCTACACCTTC
NA many TRBJ1-2 TRBV9 CASSVSGGSYGYTF TGTGCCAGCAGCGTAAGCGGAGGGTCCTATGGCTACACCTTC
NA NA TRBJ1-2 TRBV7-9 CASSVGLNYGYTF TGTGCCAGCAGCGTCGGGCTAAACTATGGCTACACCTTC
NA NA TRBJ2-2 TRBV30 CAWSVLGVGELFF TGTGCCTGGAGTGTCCTGGGTGTCGGGGAGCTGTTTTTT
NA NA TRBJ2-1 TRBV5-6 CASSPGRDDRIYNEQFF TGTGCCAGCAGCCCGGGCCGGGACGACCGAATTTACAATGAGCAGTTCTTC
TRBD2 NA TRBJ2-3 TRBV10-3 CAISYAGGPKVDTQYF TGTGCCATCAGTTATGCGGGAGGGCCAAAGGTAGATACGCAGTATTTT
NA NA TRBJ1-1 TRBV18 CASSPLSGVNTEAFF TGTGCCAGCTCACCACTCTCTGGGGTGAACACTGAAGCTTTCTTT
NA few TRBJ1-6 TRBV5-5 CASSPSGRDLESYNSPLHF TGTGCCAGCAGCCCTTCAGGACGAGATTTAGAATCCTATAATTCACCCCTCCACTTT
NA NA TRBJ2-7 TRBV11-2 CASSSVTYEQYF TGTGCCAGCAGCTCGGTTACCTACGAGCAGTACTTC
TRBD1 NA TRBJ2-7 TRBV5-6 CASSQQDRVSYF TGTGCCAGCAGCCAACAGGACAGGGTCTCGTACTTC
NA NA TRBJ2-5 TRBV2 CASSIPPGKVETQYF TGTGCCAGCAGCATCCCCCCCGGGAAGGTGGAGACCCAGTACTTC
TRBD2 NA TRBJ2-3 TRBV10-3 CAIRVAGGRGTDTQYF TGTGCCATCAGAGTAGCGGGGGGGCGGGGCACAGATACGCAGTATTTT
TRBD1 NA TRBJ2-7 TRBV6-5 CASSYLQGAGEQYF TGTGCCAGCAGTTACTTACAGGGGGCGGGCGAGCAGTACTTC
NA NA TRBJ1-2 TRBV5-8 CASSFGWPVHDGYTF TGTGCCAGCAGCTTCGGCTGGCCAGTCCACGATGGCTACACCTTC
NA once TRBJ1-3 TRBV5-1 CASSPVGSSGNTIYF TGCGCCAGCTCTCCCGTGGGTAGCTCTGGAAACACCATATATTTT
TRBD1 few TRBJ1-5 TRBV7-8 CASSSTGWSNQPQHF TGTGCCAGCAGCTCGACAGGGTGGAGCAATCAGCCCCAGCATTTT
TRBD1 NA TRBJ2-7 TRBV2 CASSQEGQGSEQYF TGTGCCAGCAGCCAGGAGGGACAGGGGAGCGAGCAGTACTTC
NA NA TRBJ2-2 TRBV20-1 CSASWVGELFF TGCAGTGCTAGTTGGGTCGGGGAGCTGTTTTTT
NA NA TRBJ1-1 TRBV28 CASSYSRGGMNTEAFF TGTGCCAGCAGCTACTCGAGGGGAGGTATGAACACTGAAGCTTTCTTT
NA NA TRBJ1-6 TRBV27 CASSWDLKNSPLHF TGTGCCAGCAGTTGGGACCTAAAAAATTCACCCCTCCACTTT
NA NA TRBJ2-3 TRBV2 CATSDGRRDTQYF TGTGCCACAAGCGACGGTAGGCGAGATACGCAGTATTTT
NA NA TRBJ2-3 TRBV4-1 CASSQDDHTDTQYF TGCGCCAGCAGCCAAGATGACCACACAGATACGCAGTATTTT
NA few TRBJ2-5 TRBV18 CASSPAGSLRGETQYF TGTGCCAGCTCACCTGCCGGGTCCCTCCGGGGGGAGACCCAGTACTTC
NA NA TRBJ2-3 TRBV5-6 CASSSVQRGNTDTQYF TGTGCCAGCAGCTCCGTCCAAAGGGGAAACACAGATACGCAGTATTTT
TRBD1 NA TRBJ2-5 TRBV7-3 CASSLPKGQGGETQYF TGTGCCAGCAGCTTGCCCAAGGGACAGGGTGGTGAGACCCAGTACTTC
TRBD1 NA TRBJ2-2 TRBV11-2 CASSLDRTNTGELFF TGTGCCAGCAGCTTGGACAGGACGAACACCGGGGAGCTGTTTTTT
NA NA TRBJ1-4 TRBV9 CASSVGTTYNEKLFF TGTGCCAGCAGCGTAGGAACAACGTATAATGAAAAACTGTTTTTT
NA once TRBJ1-1 TRBV11-1 CASSINQGTEAFF TGTGCCAGCAGCATAAATCAGGGGACTGAAGCTTTCTTT
TRBD2 NA TRBJ2-2 TRBV5-1 CASSTWGSGRVTGELFF TGCGCCAGCAGCACCTGGGGTAGCGGGAGAGTCACCGGGGAGCTGTTTTTT
TRBD1 NA TRBJ2-7 TRBV7-9 CASTTGTGGFYEQYF TGTGCCAGCACCACCGGGACAGGGGGGTTTTACGAGCAGTACTTC
NA many TRBJ2-5 TRBV30 CAWSGTGQETQYF TGTGCCTGGAGTGGGACGGGACAAGAGACCCAGTACTTC
NA NA TRBJ2-3 TRBV6-6 CASSYRRGIDTQYF TGTGCCAGCAGTTACCGGCGGGGTATAGATACGCAGTATTTT
TRBD2 NA TRBJ2-3 TRBV7-2 CASSLWGSGSDLDTQYF TGTGCCAGCAGCTTATGGGGTAGCGGGAGTGATCTGGATACGCAGTATTTT
NA NA TRBJ2-7 TRBV7-2 CASREGVGYEQYF TGTGCCAGCAGGGAGGGGGTTGGCTACGAGCAGTACTTC
TRBD1 NA TRBJ1-2 TRBV5-1 CASSPGQGNYGYTF TGCGCCAGCAGCCCGGGACAGGGAAACTATGGCTACACCTTC
NA NA TRBJ1-2 TRBV4-2 CASSQETAANYGYTF TGTGCCAGCAGCCAAGAGACGGCCGCTAACTATGGCTACACCTTC
NA NA TRBJ1-2 TRBV7-9 CASSFQGGSNYGYTF TGTGCCAGCAGCTTTCAGGGAGGTTCTAACTATGGCTACACCTTC
TRBD1 NA TRBJ1-5 TRBV7-9 CASSSDRVGNQPQHF TGTGCCAGCAGCTCGGACAGGGTAGGCAATCAGCCCCAGCATTTT
TRBD1 NA TRBJ2-7 TRBV5-1 CASSRQGFYEQYF TGCGCCAGCAGCCGACAGGGATTCTACGAGCAGTACTTC
TRBD1 NA TRBJ2-1 TRBV4-3 CASSQDNWATGVRSEQFF TGCGCCAGCAGCCAAGATAACTGGGCGACAGGGGTAAGGAGTGAGCAGTTCTTC
TRBD2 NA TRBJ2-3 TRBV7-6 CASSLAVAGGPGTQYF TGTGCCAGCAGCTTAGCAGTAGCGGGGGGGCCTGGTACGCAGTATTTT
NA NA TRBJ1-1 TRBV19 CASSTSQGRNTEAFF TGTGCCAGTAGTACATCACAGGGCAGGAACACTGAAGCTTTCTTT
TRBD1 NA TRBJ2-7 TRBV4-3 CASSSHRGAYEQYF TGCGCCAGCAGCTCCCACAGGGGCGCCTACGAGCAGTACTTC
NA many TRBJ2-7 TRBV7-2 CASRGSIGSFYEQYF TGTGCCAGCAGGGGATCCATAGGGAGCTTCTACGAGCAGTACTTC
NA few TRBJ2-6 TRBV28 CASSLRGTGANVLTF TGTGCCAGCAGTTTGAGGGGAACTGGGGCCAACGTCCTGACTTTC
NA NA TRBJ1-5 TRBV7-6 CASSLEVTDSNQPQHF TGTGCCAGCAGCTTAGAGGTGACAGATAGCAATCAGCCCCAGCATTTT
TRBD1 few TRBJ1-1 TRBV4-3 CASKGTVNTEAFF TGCGCCAGCAAGGGGACAGTGAACACTGAAGCTTTCTTT
TRBD1 NA TRBJ2-4 TRBV9 CASSNTGGRAKNIQYF TGTGCCAGCAGCAATACAGGGGGACGGGCCAAAAACATTCAGTACTTC
NA NA TRBJ2-7 TRBV7-8 CASSLSGSYEQYF TGTGCCAGCAGCTTATCAGGATCCTACGAGCAGTACTTC